This is a list of T cell receptor beta chains from one sample in a study of cytomegalovirus exposure and HLA in healthy donors. TCRdb keeps only in-frame clones here, not all; method: immunoSEQ multiplex PCR. The sample includes under 150,000 clones, 73% of them seen just once. The sample comprised PBMCs. These receptors all come from a human donor in good health. Both conserved end residues are part of each CDR3. D genes are given only for firm matches. Only some rows state a clone size, as once, few, many or a class for expanded clones.

size	V	D	J	CDR3	DNA
.	TRBV4-1	.	TRBJ1-1	CASSQDVAPGTEAFF	TGCGCCAGCAGCCAAGATGTGGCCCCTGGCACTGAAGCTTTCTTT
.	TRBV21-1	.	TRBJ2-5	CASSKGTTGSQETQYF	TGTGCCAGCAGCAAGGGGACGACCGGGAGTCAAGAGACCCAGTACTTC
once	TRBV9	.	TRBJ2-6	CASSVASRVAGANVLTF	TGTGCCAGCAGCGTAGCTAGCCGGGTGGCTGGGGCCAACGTCCTGACTTTC
few	TRBV30	TRBD1	TRBJ1-6	CAWSRDSVSYNSPLHF	TGTGCCTGGAGTAGGGACAGCGTCTCCTATAATTCACCCCTCCACTTT
few	TRBV5-1	.	TRBJ1-2	CASSAKPGDGDGYTF	TGCGCCAGCAGCGCGAAGCCAGGGGATGGGGATGGCTACACCTTC
.	TRBV9	.	TRBJ1-5	CASSPRSGNQPQHF	TGTGCCAGCAGCCCGAGGTCGGGCAATCAGCCCCAGCATTTT
few	TRBV5-1	.	TRBJ1-3	CASSLRSSGNTIYF	TGCGCCAGCAGCTTAAGGAGCTCTGGAAACACCATATATTTT
.	TRBV7-3	.	TRBJ1-2	CASSMFGGGGYTF	TGTGCCAGCAGCATGTTCGGAGGCGGGGGCTACACCTTC
.	TRBV5-1	.	TRBJ2-5	CASSFSATEQETQYF	TGCGCCAGCAGCTTTTCGGCTACAGAACAAGAGACCCAGTACTTC
few	TRBV6-5	TRBD1	TRBJ2-5	CASSFSGQGARETQYF	TGTGCCAGCAGTTTCTCGGGACAGGGGGCCAGGGAGACCCAGTACTTC
.	TRBV11-2	TRBD1	TRBJ2-7	CASSLAGGGEQYF	TGTGCCAGCAGCTTAGCAGGGGGTGGCGAGCAGTACTTC
.	TRBV15	.	TRBJ1-4	CATSRDMGSGGEKLFF	TGTGCCACCAGCAGAGATATGGGGTCGGGGGGTGAAAAACTGTTTTTT
.	TRBV19	.	TRBJ2-7	CASSARGEQYF	TGTGCCAGTAGTGCCAGGGGCGAGCAGTACTTC
.	TRBV28	TRBD1	TRBJ1-6	CASSFLGQGDNSPLHF	TGTGCCAGCAGTTTCTTGGGACAGGGGGATAATTCACCCCTCCACTTT
.	TRBV5-4	.	TRBJ2-2	CASRLGVTGELFF	TGTGCCAGCAGGCTAGGGGTCACCGGGGAGCTGTTTTTT
.	TRBV7-9	.	TRBJ2-1	CSSSINANEQFF	TGTTCCAGCAGTATTAACGCGAATGAGCAGTTCTTC
.	TRBV19	TRBD1	TRBJ1-4	CASSPGTGVDRGEKLFF	TGTGCCAGTAGTCCCGGGACAGGTGTGGACCGGGGAGAAAAACTGTTTTTT
once	TRBV6-1	.	TRBJ2-7	CASSEDPGSSYEQYF	TGTGCCAGCAGTGAAGACCCCGGGAGCTCCTACGAGCAGTACTTC
.	TRBV7-9	TRBD2	TRBJ2-1	CASTNKLAGGNEQFF	TGTGCCAGCACTAACAAACTAGCGGGAGGGAATGAGCAGTTCTTC
few	TRBV2	.	TRBJ1-1	CASSEEQALGAFF	TGTGCCAGCAGTGAAGAACAGGCCCTAGGAGCTTTCTTT
.	TRBV15	.	TRBJ2-7	CATSSQVRMEQYF	TGTGCCACCAGCAGCCAAGTGAGAATGGAGCAGTACTTC
.	TRBV27	TRBD1	TRBJ1-1	CASSSGQGSAEAFF	TGTGCCAGCAGTTCGGGACAGGGTAGCGCTGAAGCTTTCTTT
few	TRBV7-9	.	TRBJ2-1	CASSFRGSYNEQFF	TGTGCCAGCAGCTTTCGGGGGTCCTACAATGAGCAGTTCTTC
.	TRBV5-1	TRBD1	TRBJ1-4	CASRQQGASEKLFF	TGCGCCAGCAGGCAACAGGGGGCTAGTGAAAAACTGTTTTTT
.	TRBV4-1	TRBD2	TRBJ2-7	CASSQDRSGLAGSYEQYF	TGCGCCAGCAGCCAAGATAGGAGCGGACTAGCGGGATCCTACGAGCAGTACTTC
.	TRBV27	TRBD1	TRBJ2-7	CASSLRDSQWYEQYF	TGTGCCAGCAGTTTAAGGGACAGCCAGTGGTACGAGCAGTACTTC
.	TRBV27	.	TRBJ2-2	CASSLSPRVRELFF	TGTGCCAGCAGTTTATCCCCCCGGGTCCGGGAGCTGTTTTTT
.	TRBV11-3	TRBD1	TRBJ2-3	CASSQGAGDTQYF	TGTGCCAGCAGTCAGGGGGCGGGAGATACGCAGTATTTT
.	TRBV5-4	.	TRBJ1-1	CASSSLRGLLDTEAFF	TGTGCCAGCAGCTCATTAAGGGGCTTGTTGGACACTGAAGCTTTCTTT
.	TRBV19	.	TRBJ1-1	CASSPQDYTEAFF	TGTGCCAGTAGTCCCCAGGATTACACTGAAGCTTTCTTT
.	TRBV2	TRBD1	TRBJ1-2	CASTRQGPYGYTF	TGTGCCAGCACTCGACAGGGACCATATGGCTACACCTTC
.	TRBV29-1	.	TRBJ1-1	CSVVIRVDTEAFF	TGCAGCGTTGTAATCAGGGTGGACACTGAAGCTTTCTTT
.	TRBV7-6	.	TRBJ1-6	CASRGRSNSPLHF	TGTGCCAGCAGGGGCCGTAGTAATTCACCCCTCCACTTT
few	TRBV27	.	TRBJ1-1	CASSLTENTEAFF	TGTGCCAGCAGTTTGACAGAGAACACTGAAGCTTTCTTT
.	TRBV6-1	.	TRBJ1-5	CASSELGGGWGNQPQHF	TGTGCCAGCAGTGAATTGGGGGGGGGTTGGGGCAATCAGCCCCAGCATTTT
.	TRBV7-6	TRBD2	TRBJ2-1	CASSLLGLGFNEQFF	TGTGCCAGCAGCTTATTGGGACTAGGGTTCAATGAGCAGTTCTTC
.	TRBV30	.	TRBJ2-2	CAWTGGWGGLFF	TGTGCCTGGACAGGGGGCTGGGGGGGGCTGTTTTTT
.	TRBV5-4	TRBD1	TRBJ2-7	CASSLGDRASYEQYF	TGTGCCAGCAGCTTGGGGGACAGGGCCTCCTACGAGCAGTACTTC
.	TRBV7-6	TRBD2	TRBJ2-7	CASSQTSGGSYEQYF	TGTGCCAGCAGCCAGACTAGCGGGGGCTCCTACGAGCAGTACTTC
.	TRBV27	.	TRBJ2-5	CASSHNGMTTETQYF	TGTGCCAGCAGCCACAACGGAATGACAACGGAGACCCAGTACTTC
.	TRBV2	.	TRBJ1-1	CASSNLNTEAFF	TGTGCCAGCAGTAACTTGAACACTGAAGCTTTCTTT
.	TRBV27	.	TRBJ2-5	CASRDRPRGTQYF	TGTGCCAGCAGGGACAGACCTCGGGGGACCCAGTACTTC
.	TRBV7-9	.	TRBJ2-3	CASSLGGGPPDTQYF	TGTGCCAGCAGCTTAGGGGGCGGCCCCCCAGATACGCAGTATTTT
.	TRBV6-5	.	TRBJ1-1	CASSYSWAMNTEAFF	TGTGCCAGCAGTTACTCGTGGGCAATGAACACTGAAGCTTTCTTT
.	TRBV10-3	.	TRBJ1-1	CAISASGQRNTEAFF	TGTGCCATCAGTGCATCAGGCCAAAGGAACACTGAAGCTTTCTTT
.	TRBV27	.	TRBJ1-5	CASSLRGGRREDSNQPQHF	TGTGCCAGCAGTTTAAGGGGCGGGCGGCGGGAAGATAGCAATCAGCCCCAGCATTTT
.	TRBV6-5	.	TRBJ1-2	CASSQTGPWSPGYTF	TGTGCCAGCAGCCAAACAGGGCCCTGGAGTCCTGGCTACACCTTC
.	TRBV28	.	TRBJ2-5	CASSLLAKQETQYF	TGTGCCAGCAGTTTACTAGCGAAACAAGAGACCCAGTACTTC
.	TRBV29-1	TRBD1	TRBJ1-2	CSVAGTGSLGYTF	TGCAGCGTGGCGGGGACAGGGTCGCTTGGCTACACCTTC
.	TRBV9	.	TRBJ2-7	CASSAQQVSYEQYF	TGTGCCAGCAGCGCCCAACAGGTCTCCTACGAGCAGTACTTC
once	TRBV5-4	TRBD1	TRBJ1-6	CASSTDRGPSPLHF	TGTGCCAGCAGCACTGACAGGGGCCCCTCACCCCTCCACTTT
once	TRBV7-9	TRBD1	TRBJ1-6	CASSPDRVLPSPLHF	TGTGCCAGCAGCCCCGACAGGGTTCTCCCTTCACCCCTCCACTTT
.	TRBV2	TRBD1	TRBJ1-2	CASSEMGQGWDGYTF	TGTGCCAGCAGTGAAATGGGACAGGGGTGGGATGGCTACACCTTC
.	TRBV5-5	.	TRBJ2-7	CASSLTWLAGYEQYF	TGTGCCAGCAGCTTGACGTGGCTAGCAGGTTACGAGCAGTACTTC